Below are 32 T cell receptor beta chains sequenced from a single sample in a study of blood T cell repertoires in COVID-19 (dated by TCRdb to the early 2020s). Library preparation was by the immunoSEQ multiplex PCR assay. TCRdb took this table from immuneACCESS and kept in-frame rearrangements with V and J called. Such tables lack part of the clones; where checked against another copy, unresolved V genes explain under half of the gap, and the rest is unexplained. In this sample the table shows roughly 500,000 clones, roughly nine tenths of which occur a single time. In total, the top ten clones hold 6.5% to 8.5% of the sample. Sequencing was performed on PBMCs or T cells enriched from blood (not recorded which). The source of these receptors is a woman aged 60 to 75 who had recovered from COVID-19.

A single count supports this clone. J is TRBJ2-1 and V is TRBV3-1 (or the pseudogene TRBV3-2); 11 bases are a match to TRBD1. There are 15 residues in the CDR3. CDR1 is LGHDT and CDR2 is YNNKEL in the germline V gene (reference sequence). V lost 5 bases to trimming and J lost 7 bases; unmatched junction nucleotides: 7. In nucleotides, the CDR3 is TGTGCCAGCAGCGTCGGGACAGGGGGGAGGAATGAGCAGTTCTTC. Translating gives CASSVGTGGRNEQFF.

The CDR3 is CASSTRGTSLIQFF. The CDR3 bases are TGTGCCAGCAGTACCCGGGGTACCAGTTTGATCCAGTTCTTC. This sequence joins TRBV28 and TRBJ2-1, with D maybe TRBD2 (5 bases). Germline lookup yields CDR1 MDHEN and CDR2 SYDVKM. The V and J ends lost 5 bases and 13 bases respectively, with 21 bases between them. There are 14 residues in the CDR3.

This clone appeared once. The chain couples TRBV3-1 (or the pseudogene TRBV3-2) to TRBJ1-5; 8 nucleotides align to TRBD1. CDR1 and CDR2 from the germline V gene are LGHDT and YNNKEL (reference sequence). This CDR3 spans 16 amino acids. V lost 4 bases to trimming and J lost 7 bases; unmatched junction nucleotides: 12. The CDR3 sequence is CASSPVYRQGIQPQHF. DNA for the CDR3: TGTGCCAGCAGCCCCGTTTACCGACAGGGGATCCAGCCCCAGCATTTT.

The chain uses TRBV19 and TRBJ2-7, with D possibly being TRBD2 (5 bases). Trimming took 3 bases from V and 2 from J, leaving 23 bases between them. The CDR3 is 18 residues long. Germline V gives CDR1 LNHDA, CDR2 SQIVND (reference sequence). CDR3 bases: TGTGCCAGTAGTATTTCGGCGGGCCTTAATAATCCCGCCTACGAGCAGTACTTC. Protein: CASSISAGLNNPAYEQYF. The variable domain in full, completed from reference TRBV19 and TRBJ2-7, reads DGGITQSPKYLFRKEGQNVTLSCEQNLNHDAMYWYRQDPGQGLRLIYYSQIVNDFQKGDIAEGYSVSREKKESFPLTVTSAQKNPTAFYLCASSISAGLNNPAYEQYFGPGTRLTVT.

This chain's CDR3 is CASSYDRVNGYTF. The CDR3 nucleotides read TGTGCCAGCAGCTATGACAGGGTGAATGGCTACACCTTC. This chain connects TRBV7-2 to TRBJ1-2; 7 bases align to TRBD1. The germline CDR1 and CDR2 sequences are SGHTA and FQGNSA. The CDR3 totals 13 residues. The ends lost 4 bases at V and 6 bases at J; junction bases unmatched: 5. Complete variable domain (other parts from reference TRBV7-2 and TRBJ1-2): GAGVSQSPSNKVTEKGKDVELRCDPISGHTALYWYRQSLGQGLEFLIYFQGNSAPDKSGLPSDRFSAERTGGSVSTLTIQRTQQEDSAVYLCASSYDRVNGYTFGSGTRLTVV.

The chain has TRBV7-9 and TRBJ2-7, with D tentatively TRBD1 (6 bases). The CDR3 runs 13 residues. V shed 7 bases and J shed 1 base, with 11 bases lying between them. From germline, CDR1 is SEHNR and CDR2 FQNEAQ (reference sequence). This CDR3 reads CASTGGSSYEQYF. CDR3 in DNA: TGTGCCAGCACTGGGGGCAGTTCCTACGAGCAGTACTTC.

The rearrangement uses TRBV7-9 and TRBJ1-4, with 7 bases that match TRBD1. V shed 6 bases and J 8 bases; nucleotides not matched to a gene: 3. There are 12 residues in the CDR3. Germline V CDR1 and CDR2: SEHNR, FQNEAQ (reference sequence). CDR3 sequence (DNA): TGTGCCAGCAGAAGGGACAGCGAAAAACTGTTTTTT. Its translation: CASRRDSEKLFF. The full variable domain, its missing parts supplied by reference TRBV7-9 and TRBJ1-4, is DTGVSQNPRHKITKRGQNVTFRCDPISEHNRLYWYRQTLGQGPEFLTYFQNEAQLEKSRLLSDRFSAERPKGSFSTLEIQRTEQGDSAMYLCASRRDSEKLFFGSGTQLSVL.

Regarding this clone: The sample contains more than one DNA sequence encoding this CDR3. This chain links TRBV30 with TRBJ1-2; TRBD1 agrees at 12 bases. This CDR3 has 13 amino acids. V dropped 2 bases and J dropped 7; count of bases not matched to a gene: 2. Germline CDR1 reads GTSNPN; CDR2 reads SVGIG (reference sequence). CDR3 protein: CAWSLGQGAGYTF. As DNA, the CDR3 is TGTGCCTGGAGTTTGGGACAGGGGGCTGGCTACACCTTC.

The chain is built from TRBV5-5 and TRBJ1-5; D may be TRBD1 (6 bases). Trimming pared 2 bases from V and 15 bases from J, leaving 12 bases between. The CDR3 covers 11 residues. CDR1 is SGHKS, CDR2 YYEKEE, per germline (reference sequence). The CDR3 coding sequence is TGTGCCAGCAGCTTAACAGGGCTTTGGCATTTT. It is translated as CASSLTGLWHF.

As concerns this clone: The junction differs from germline at one of its ends, possibly a read error. The chain employs TRBV7-7 and TRBJ1-1, with 10 positions matching TRBD1. The CDR3 sequence is 15 residues long. Germline CDR1 is SSHAT and CDR2 is FNYEAQ (reference sequence). In DNA form, the CDR3 reads TGTGCTAGCAGCTTCCGGACAGGGGGGAACACTGAAGCTTTCTTT. Protein sequence: CASSFRTGGNTEAFF.

The chain links TRBV3-1 (or the pseudogene TRBV3-2) to TRBJ2-5, with 8 bases aligning to TRBD1. Germline V gene sequence: CDR1 LGHDT, CDR2 YNNKEL (reference sequence). The CDR3 totals 15 residues. The V segment lost 1 base and the J segment 3 bases; nucleotides outside the gene matches: 4. CDR3 nucleotides: TGTGCCAGCAGCCAAGGGACAGGGTGGAAAGAGACCCAGTACTTC. It codes for CASSQGTGWKETQYF.

The genes are TRBV5-1 and TRBJ1-4; D is unclear. CDR1 and CDR2 from the germline V gene are SGHRS and YFSETQ. The CDR3 consists of 14 residues. The V gene lost 5 bases and the J gene lost 5 bases, with 13 bases spanning the gap. This CDR3 is CASRSSQRNEKLFF. The CDR3 bases are TGCGCCAGCAGAAGTAGTCAGCGGAATGAAAAACTGTTTTTT. The full variable domain, completed using reference TRBV5-1 and TRBJ1-4, is KAGVTQTPRYLIKTRGQQVTLSCSPISGHRSVSWYQQTPGQGLQFLFEYFSETQRNKGNFPGRFSGRQFSNSRSEMNVSTLELGDSALYLCASRSSQRNEKLFFGSGTQLSVL.

This rearrangement joins TRBV10-2 to TRBJ2-1, with TRBD2 matching 12 bases. The CDR3 runs 17 residues. CDR1 is WSHSY, CDR2 SAAADI, per germline. V lost 3 bases, J lost 7 bases, and 10 bases stayed unmatched. The CDR3 sequence is CASSESRLAGEGNEQFF. The CDR3 DNA reads TGCGCCAGCAGTGAATCCAGACTAGCGGGAGAAGGAAATGAGCAGTTCTTC.

The CDR3 nucleotides are TGTGCCAGTAATAACAGGGGCCATGGCTACACCTTC. It yields the protein CASNNRGHGYTF. The chain combines TRBV19 with TRBJ1-2; 7 nucleotides align to TRBD1. The germline V gene has CDR1 LNHDA and CDR2 SQIVND (reference sequence). V lost 7 bases, J lost 6 bases, and 5 bases stayed unmatched. The CDR3 covers 12 residues.

This clone has a handful of counts. The gene calls are TRBV2 and TRBJ2-7, with TRBD1 as a possible D gene (5 bases). The CDR3 totals 13 residues. Germline CDR1 reads SNHLY; CDR2 reads FYNNEI. Trimming took 4 bases from V and 5 from J, leaving 12 bases between them. CDR3 residues: CASSVLRTNEQYV. CDR3 coding DNA: TGTGCCAGCAGTGTACTCCGGACAAACGAGCAGTACGTC.

The chain has TRBV6-2 or TRBV6-3 and TRBJ1-4, with a possible D match to TRBD1 (6 bases). Germline CDR1 is MNHEY and CDR2 is SVGEGT. The germline V and J ends were trimmed by 2 bases and 7 bases, with 20 bases remaining between them. This CDR3 is 17 amino acids long. The CDR3 nucleotides are TGTGCCAGCAGTTACCCCCGATCCGGACAGACCATTGAAAAACTGTTTTTT. It yields the protein CASSYPRSGQTIEKLFF.

This clone appeared a few times. This chain joins TRBV27 and TRBJ1-2, with 7 bases fitting TRBD1. The ends lost 3 bases at V and 2 bases at J; junction bases unmatched: 12. The CDR3 totals 17 residues. Germline CDR1 reads MNHEY; CDR2 reads SMNVEV (reference sequence). As DNA, the CDR3 is TGTGCCAGCAGTTTTTGGGACAGCCACCGGGGGAACTATGGCTACACCTTC. Protein product: CASSFWDSHRGNYGYTF.

The V and J genes are TRBV19 and TRBJ1-1; no firm D call. The V and J ends lost 7 bases and 6 bases respectively, with 12 bases between them. The length of the CDR3 is 12 residues. Germline V gives CDR1 LNHDA, CDR2 SQIVND (reference sequence). In DNA, the CDR3 is TGTGCCAGTAATGGCGGGAGCGCTGAAGCTTTCTTT. It translates to CASNGGSAEAFF.

This clone was counted a single time. The genes are TRBV6-1 and TRBJ1-2; no reliable D call. The CDR3 length is 18 residues. CDR1 and CDR2 (germline): MNHNS, SASEGT. V dropped 2 bases and J dropped 0 bases, with 19 bases sitting between them. Here the CDR3 DNA reads TGTGCCAGCAGTGAAAAGGTGGCAGGCCACCAAGCTAACTATGGCTACACCTTC. Encoded protein: CASSEKVAGHQANYGYTF.

This chain links TRBV11-2 with TRBJ2-7; 7 bases line up with TRBD1. J gave up 3 bases and V 4 bases, and 9 bases lay outside the gene matches. CDR1 is SGHAT and CDR2 is FQNNGV in the germline V gene. The CDR3 is 15 amino acids. The CDR3 sequence: CASSSPQGVGYEQYF. CDR3 sequence (DNA): TGTGCCAGCAGCTCCCCGCAGGGGGTAGGCTACGAGCAGTACTTC.

In regard to this clone: The sample carries other DNA sequences with the same CDR3. The chain links TRBV30 to TRBJ1-3; the D is unclear. CDR1 is GTSNPN and CDR2 is SVGIG in the germline V gene (reference sequence). The V end was cut by 4 bases, the J end by 4 bases, with 5 bases between. The CDR3 extends over 11 amino acids. DNA for the CDR3: TGTGCCTGGACTGCGGGAAACACCATATATTTT. This sequence encodes CAWTAGNTIYF.

This chain connects TRBV5-1 to TRBJ2-5, with 10 bases fitting TRBD2. V was clipped by 1 base and J by 0 bases; unmatched bases: 3. The CDR3 spans 16 residues. Germline V gene data show CDR1 as SGHRS and CDR2 as YFSETQ. The CDR3 region has the DNA TGCGCCAGCAGCTTGAGTAGCGGGGGGTACCAAGAGACCCAGTACTTC. Protein sequence: CASSLSSGGYQETQYF.

The chain joins TRBV24-1 to TRBJ2-2; tentative D call: TRBD1 (6 bases). V dropped 8 bases and J dropped 3 bases, with 12 bases sitting between them. This CDR3 is built from 14 residues. The germline V gene encodes CDR1 KGHDR and CDR2 SFDVKD. The CDR3 DNA reads as TGTGCCACCAAAGGGGGATCGGACACCGGGGAGCTGTTTTTT. The encoded protein is CATKGGSDTGELFF.

The chain joins TRBV30 to TRBJ1-1; D is uncertain. Trimming removed 0 bases from V and 3 bases from J, with 11 bases in between. This CDR3 contains 14 residues. Germline V gene lookup returns CDR1 GTSNPN and CDR2 SVGIG (reference sequence). The CDR3 nucleotides read TGTGCCTGGAGTGTACGGTGGGAGGACACTGAAGCTTTCTTT. It translates to CAWSVRWEDTEAFF.

The CDR3 coding sequence is TGCAGCGTCTCAGGGCGTGGAAACACCATATATTTT. This gives the protein CSVSGRGNTIYF. This chain joins TRBV29-1 and TRBJ1-3, with D perhaps TRBD1 (5 bases). Between the trimmed V and J ends, which lost 6 bases and 3 bases, there was a span of 9 bases. The germline gives CDR1 SQVTM, CDR2 ANQGSEA. The CDR3 spans 12 residues.

This chain connects TRBV24-1 to TRBJ2-3; D may be TRBD1 (5 bases). This CDR3 contains 15 residues. CDR1 and CDR2 from the germline V gene are KGHDR and SFDVKD. Trimming took off 3 bases at V and 3 bases at J, with 12 bases between the two ends. The CDR3 bases are TGTGCCACCAGTGATAGGGGCAGTTTGACAGATACGCAGTATTTT. Translation gives CATSDRGSLTDTQYF.

The V gene is TRBV6-4, the J gene TRBJ2-5, with 8 bases aligning to TRBD1. Germline trimming cut 2 bases from V and 5 bases from J; bases unmatched to any gene: 4. The CDR3 runs 14 residues. CDR1 MRHNA and CDR2 SNTAGT come from the germline V gene. For the CDR3, the DNA is TGTGCCAGCAGTGACGAGACAGGGGAGGAGACCCAGTACTTC. Its translation: CASSDETGEETQYF.

This clone was detected only once. The V and J genes are TRBV7-9 and TRBJ2-2; D may be TRBD1 (5 bases). Trimming took 5 bases from V and 1 from J, leaving 17 bases between them. Germline assignment: CDR1 SEHNR and CDR2 FQNEAQ (reference sequence). CDR3 length equals 17 residues. The CDR3 DNA reads as TGTGCCAGCAGCCCCATCCTGACAGTGAAGAACACCGGGGAGCTGTTTTTT. Protein sequence: CASSPILTVKNTGELFF.

CDR3 residues: CASSLGQGTELFF. DNA for the CDR3: TGTGCCAGCAGCCTCGGACAGGGTACGGAGCTGTTTTTT. The gene calls are TRBV3-1 (or the pseudogene TRBV3-2) and TRBJ2-2; 8 nucleotides align to TRBD1. Germline-derived CDR1 and CDR2 are LGHDT and YNNKEL (reference sequence). The CDR3 consists of 13 residues. V lost 4 bases, J lost 10 bases, and 5 bases stayed unmatched.

The chain has TRBV10-3 and TRBJ1-1, with D tentatively TRBD1 (6 bases). The ends were cut back, 1 base at V and 1 base at J, with 7 bases in the middle. This CDR3 spans 14 amino acids. From germline, CDR1 is ENHRY and CDR2 SYGVKD. CDR3 nucleotide sequence: TGTGCCATCAGTGAGTACAGGGAGAACACTGAAGCTTTCTTT. Its translation: CAISEYRENTEAFF.

This chain connects TRBV3-1 (or the pseudogene TRBV3-2) to TRBJ2-7; tentatively, D is TRBD1 (5 bases). Trimming removed 3 bases at V and 5 bases at J, with 14 bases between. CDR3 length equals 14 residues. The germline V gene encodes CDR1 LGHDT and CDR2 YNNKEL (reference sequence). The CDR3 nucleotides are TGTGCCAGCAGCCACGCAGACAGTTCTAACGAGCAGTACGTC. This gives the protein CASSHADSSNEQYV.

Only one count was recorded for this clone. The J gene is TRBJ2-3, the V gene TRBV30; D gene unclear. The germline gives CDR1 GTSNPN, CDR2 SVGIG (reference sequence). Trimming stripped 3 bases from V and 2 bases from J, with 18 bases between. The CDR3 extends over 16 amino acids. Written as DNA, the CDR3 is TGTGCCTGGAGGGAGCACCCCAAGCGCGACACAGATACGCAGTATTTT. It yields the protein CAWREHPKRDTDTQYF.